Here is one TCR beta chain with its context. Its antigen is undetermined. The protocol was immunoSEQ multiplex PCR, while the TCRdb copy is restricted to in-frame clones and leaves out a portion. The sample shows around 2.5 million clones, roughly 93% of them seen only once. This entry is derived from a study of shared clonotypes between healthy human individuals. Study results and caveats: Shared clonotypes: roughly 4.5% naive CD4, roughly 3.5% naive CD8, about 2.5% memory CD4, over 0.3% memory CD8.

Sequencing was done on a sample of naive CD4+ T cells from PBMCs. Sample subset: CD45RA+ positively selected. This clonotype was obtained from a man aged 18-30 years in good health. Some clones in this sample may be carry-over from other donors' samples.

The CDR3 sequence: CASSVGGSQGDTQYF. For the CDR3, the DNA is TGTGCCAGCAGCGTAGGGGGTAGTCAGGGCGATACGCAGTATTTT. The chain links TRBV9 to TRBJ2-3; TRBD1 might be the D (5 bases). The CDR3 has 15 amino acids. V lost 0 bases, J lost 6 bases, and 14 bases lay in between. Germline values: CDR1 SGDLS, CDR2 YYNGEE.